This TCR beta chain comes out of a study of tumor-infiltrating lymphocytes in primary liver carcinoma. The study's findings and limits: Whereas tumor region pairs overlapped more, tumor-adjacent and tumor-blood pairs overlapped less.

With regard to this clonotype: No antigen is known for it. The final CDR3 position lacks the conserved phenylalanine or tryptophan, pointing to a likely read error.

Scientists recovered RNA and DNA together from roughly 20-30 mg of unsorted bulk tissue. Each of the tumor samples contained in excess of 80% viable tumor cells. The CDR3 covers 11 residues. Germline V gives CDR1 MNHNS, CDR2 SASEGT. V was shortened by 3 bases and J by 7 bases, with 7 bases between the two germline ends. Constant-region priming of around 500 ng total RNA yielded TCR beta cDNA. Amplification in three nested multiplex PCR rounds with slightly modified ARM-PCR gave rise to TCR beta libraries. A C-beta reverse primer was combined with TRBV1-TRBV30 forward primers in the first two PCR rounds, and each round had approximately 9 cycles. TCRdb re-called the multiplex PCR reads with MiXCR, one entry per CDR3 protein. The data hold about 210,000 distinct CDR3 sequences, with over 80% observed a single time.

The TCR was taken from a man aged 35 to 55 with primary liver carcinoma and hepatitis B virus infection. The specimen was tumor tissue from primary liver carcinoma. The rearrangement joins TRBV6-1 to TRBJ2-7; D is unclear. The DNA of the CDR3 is TGTGCCAGCAGTGAGACGTGGGAGCAGTACATC. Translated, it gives CASSETWEQYI.